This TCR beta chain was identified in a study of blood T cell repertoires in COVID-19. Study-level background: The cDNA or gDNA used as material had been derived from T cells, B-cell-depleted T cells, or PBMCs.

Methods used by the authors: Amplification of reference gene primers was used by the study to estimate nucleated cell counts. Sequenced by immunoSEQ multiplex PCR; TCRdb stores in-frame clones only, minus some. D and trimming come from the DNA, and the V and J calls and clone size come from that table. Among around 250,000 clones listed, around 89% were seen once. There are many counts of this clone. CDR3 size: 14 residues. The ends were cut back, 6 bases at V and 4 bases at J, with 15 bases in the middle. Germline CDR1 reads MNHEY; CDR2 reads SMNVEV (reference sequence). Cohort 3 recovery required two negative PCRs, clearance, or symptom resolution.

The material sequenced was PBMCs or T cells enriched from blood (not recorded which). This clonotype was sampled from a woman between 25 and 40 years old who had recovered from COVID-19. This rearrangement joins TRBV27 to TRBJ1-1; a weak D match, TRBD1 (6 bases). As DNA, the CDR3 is TGTGCCAGCAGCCTGAGCACAGGGTTCACTGAAGCTTTCTTT. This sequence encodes CASSLSTGFTEAFF.